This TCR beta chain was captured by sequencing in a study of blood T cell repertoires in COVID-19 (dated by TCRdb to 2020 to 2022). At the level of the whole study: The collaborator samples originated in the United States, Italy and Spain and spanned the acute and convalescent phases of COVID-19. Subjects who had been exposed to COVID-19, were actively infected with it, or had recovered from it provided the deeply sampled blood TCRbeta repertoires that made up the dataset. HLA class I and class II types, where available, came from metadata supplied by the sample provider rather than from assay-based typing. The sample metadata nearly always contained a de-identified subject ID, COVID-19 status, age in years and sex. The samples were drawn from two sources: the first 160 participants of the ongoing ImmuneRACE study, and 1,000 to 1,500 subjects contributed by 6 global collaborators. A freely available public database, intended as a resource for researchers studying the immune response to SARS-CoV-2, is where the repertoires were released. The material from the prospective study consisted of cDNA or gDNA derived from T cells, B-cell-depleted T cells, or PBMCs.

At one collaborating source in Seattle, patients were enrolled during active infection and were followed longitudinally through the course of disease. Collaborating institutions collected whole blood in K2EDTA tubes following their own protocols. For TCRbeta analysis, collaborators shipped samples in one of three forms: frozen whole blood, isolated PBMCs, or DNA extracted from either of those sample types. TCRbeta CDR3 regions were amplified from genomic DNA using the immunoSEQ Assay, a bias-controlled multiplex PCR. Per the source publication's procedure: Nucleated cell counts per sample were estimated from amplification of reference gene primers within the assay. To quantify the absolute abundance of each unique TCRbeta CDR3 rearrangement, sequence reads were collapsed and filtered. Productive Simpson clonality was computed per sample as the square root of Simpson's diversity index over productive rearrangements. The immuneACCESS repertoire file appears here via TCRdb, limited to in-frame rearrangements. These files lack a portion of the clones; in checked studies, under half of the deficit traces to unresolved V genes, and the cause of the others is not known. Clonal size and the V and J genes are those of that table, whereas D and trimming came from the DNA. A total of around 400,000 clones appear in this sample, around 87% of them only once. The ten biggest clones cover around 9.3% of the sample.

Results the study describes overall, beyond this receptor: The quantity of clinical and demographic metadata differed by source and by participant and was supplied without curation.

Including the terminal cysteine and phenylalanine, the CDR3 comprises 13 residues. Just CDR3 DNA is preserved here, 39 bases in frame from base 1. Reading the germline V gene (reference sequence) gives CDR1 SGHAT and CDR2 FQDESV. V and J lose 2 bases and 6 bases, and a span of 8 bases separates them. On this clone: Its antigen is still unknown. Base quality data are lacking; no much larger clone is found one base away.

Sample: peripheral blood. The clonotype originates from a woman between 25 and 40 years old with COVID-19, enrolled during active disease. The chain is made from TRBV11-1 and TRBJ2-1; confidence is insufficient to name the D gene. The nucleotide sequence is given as TGTGCCAGCAGCTTATATTCGGGCAATGAGCAGTTCTTC. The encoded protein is CASSLYSGNEQFF. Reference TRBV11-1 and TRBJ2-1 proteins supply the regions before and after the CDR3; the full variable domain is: EAEVAQSPRYKITEKSQAVAFWCDPISGHATLYWYRQILGQGPELLVQFQDESVVDDSQLPKDRFSAERLKGVDSTLKIQPAELGDSAMYLCASSLYSGNEQFFGPGTRLTVL.